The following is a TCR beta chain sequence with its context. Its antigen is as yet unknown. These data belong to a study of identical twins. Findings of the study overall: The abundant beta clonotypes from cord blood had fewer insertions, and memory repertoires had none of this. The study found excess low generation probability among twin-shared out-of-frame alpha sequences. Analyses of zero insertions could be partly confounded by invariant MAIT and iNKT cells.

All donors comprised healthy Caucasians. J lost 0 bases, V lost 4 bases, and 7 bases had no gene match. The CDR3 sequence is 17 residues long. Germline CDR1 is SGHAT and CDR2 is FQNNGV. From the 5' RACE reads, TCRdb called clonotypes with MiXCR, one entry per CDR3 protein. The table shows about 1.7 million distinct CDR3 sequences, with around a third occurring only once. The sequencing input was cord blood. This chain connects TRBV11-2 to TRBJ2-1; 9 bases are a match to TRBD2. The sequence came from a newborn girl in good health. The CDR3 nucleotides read TGTGCCAGCAGCTCCCGGACTAGCGTTGGCTCCTACAATGAGCAGTTCTTC. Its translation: CASSSRTSVGSYNEQFF.